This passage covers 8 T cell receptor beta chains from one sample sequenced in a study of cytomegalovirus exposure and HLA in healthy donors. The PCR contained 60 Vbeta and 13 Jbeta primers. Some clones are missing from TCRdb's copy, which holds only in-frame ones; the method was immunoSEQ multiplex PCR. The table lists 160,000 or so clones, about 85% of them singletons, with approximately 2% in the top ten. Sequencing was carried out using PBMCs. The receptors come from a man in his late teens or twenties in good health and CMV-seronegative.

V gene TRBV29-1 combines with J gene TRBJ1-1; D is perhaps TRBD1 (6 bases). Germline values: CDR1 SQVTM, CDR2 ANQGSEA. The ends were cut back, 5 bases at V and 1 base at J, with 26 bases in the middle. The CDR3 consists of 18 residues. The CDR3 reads CSVSGPRIANRENTEAFF. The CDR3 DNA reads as TGCAGCGTTTCAGGGCCGCGGATCGCAAACAGGGAGAACACTGAAGCTTTCTTT.

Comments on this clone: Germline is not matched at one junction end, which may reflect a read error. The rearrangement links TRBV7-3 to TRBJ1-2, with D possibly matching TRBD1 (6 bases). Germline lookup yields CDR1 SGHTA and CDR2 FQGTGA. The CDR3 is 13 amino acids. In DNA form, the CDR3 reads TGTGCCAGCAGCCTAACAGGGAGCTACGGCTACACCTTC. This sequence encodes CASSLTGSYGYTF.

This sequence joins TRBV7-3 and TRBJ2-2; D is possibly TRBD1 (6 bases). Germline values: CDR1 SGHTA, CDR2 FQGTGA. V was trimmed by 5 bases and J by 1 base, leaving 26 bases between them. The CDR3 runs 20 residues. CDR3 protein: CASSPTPGYQGKENTGELFF. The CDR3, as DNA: TGTGCCAGCAGCCCTACCCCGGGATACCAGGGGAAGGAGAACACCGGGGAGCTGTTTTTT.

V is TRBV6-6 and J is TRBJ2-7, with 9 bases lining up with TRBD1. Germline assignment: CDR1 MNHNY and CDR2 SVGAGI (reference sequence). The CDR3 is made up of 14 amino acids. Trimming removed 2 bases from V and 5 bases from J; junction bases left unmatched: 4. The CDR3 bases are TGTGCCAGCAGTTACCGGGACAGGGTCGACGAGCAGTACTTC. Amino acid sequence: CASSYRDRVDEQYF.

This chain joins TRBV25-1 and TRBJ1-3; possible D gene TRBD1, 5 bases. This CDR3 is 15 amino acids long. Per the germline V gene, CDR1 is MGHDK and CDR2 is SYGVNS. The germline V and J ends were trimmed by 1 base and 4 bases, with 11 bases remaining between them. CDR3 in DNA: TGTGCCAGCAGTGAATTGTTGGGGCCCGGAAACACCATATATTTT. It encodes CASSELLGPGNTIYF.

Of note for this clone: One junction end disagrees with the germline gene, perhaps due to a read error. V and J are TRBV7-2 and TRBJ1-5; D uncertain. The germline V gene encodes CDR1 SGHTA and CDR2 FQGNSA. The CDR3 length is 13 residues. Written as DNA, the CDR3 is TGTGCCAACAGCTTACGGGAAGGTCAGCCCCAGCATTTT. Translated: CANSLREGQPQHF.

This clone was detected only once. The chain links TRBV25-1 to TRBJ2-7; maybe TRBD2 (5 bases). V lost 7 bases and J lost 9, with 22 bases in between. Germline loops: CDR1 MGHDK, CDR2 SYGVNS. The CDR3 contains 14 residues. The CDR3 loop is CASTSPRTGAMQYF. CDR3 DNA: TGTGCCAGCACCTCCCCGAGGACTGGAGCGATGCAGTACTTC.

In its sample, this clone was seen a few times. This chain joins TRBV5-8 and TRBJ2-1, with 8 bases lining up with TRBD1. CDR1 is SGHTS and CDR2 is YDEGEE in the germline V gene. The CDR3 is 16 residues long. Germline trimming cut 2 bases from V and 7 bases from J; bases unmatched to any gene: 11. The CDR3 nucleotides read TGTGCCAGCAGCTTTGACAGGGGCCTAGCGACGAATGAGCAGTTCTTC. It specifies CASSFDRGLATNEQFF.